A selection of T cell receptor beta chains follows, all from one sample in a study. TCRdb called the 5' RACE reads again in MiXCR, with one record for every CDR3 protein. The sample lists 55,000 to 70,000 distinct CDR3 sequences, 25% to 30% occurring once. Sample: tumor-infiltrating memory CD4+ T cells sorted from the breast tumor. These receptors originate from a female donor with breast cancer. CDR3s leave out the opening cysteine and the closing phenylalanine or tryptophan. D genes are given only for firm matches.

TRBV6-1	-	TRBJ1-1	ASSTKMNTEAF
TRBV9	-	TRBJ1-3	ASSGKIGGTIY
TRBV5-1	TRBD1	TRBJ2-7	ASSPRTGTGSYEQY
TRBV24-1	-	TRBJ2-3	ATSDRLGTDTQY
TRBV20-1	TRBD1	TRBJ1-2	SAIGQSTGAVVGYT
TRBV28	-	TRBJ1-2	ASYLRAGYGYT
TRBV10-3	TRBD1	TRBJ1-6	AIRFGQGDNSPLH
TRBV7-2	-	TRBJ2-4	ASSSSDSRAKNIQY
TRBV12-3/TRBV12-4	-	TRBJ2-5	ASSPRGTTRRGTQY
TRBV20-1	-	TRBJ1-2	SASVYGYT
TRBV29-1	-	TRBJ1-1	SVSAINTEAF
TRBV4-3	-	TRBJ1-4	ASSQELRSYGEKLF
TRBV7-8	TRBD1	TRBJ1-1	ASSSGTAVNTEAF
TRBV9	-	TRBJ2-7	ASSPSDAGMGGRGQY
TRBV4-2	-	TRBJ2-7	ASSPRTDSYEQY
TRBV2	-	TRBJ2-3	ASVVGGSTDTQY